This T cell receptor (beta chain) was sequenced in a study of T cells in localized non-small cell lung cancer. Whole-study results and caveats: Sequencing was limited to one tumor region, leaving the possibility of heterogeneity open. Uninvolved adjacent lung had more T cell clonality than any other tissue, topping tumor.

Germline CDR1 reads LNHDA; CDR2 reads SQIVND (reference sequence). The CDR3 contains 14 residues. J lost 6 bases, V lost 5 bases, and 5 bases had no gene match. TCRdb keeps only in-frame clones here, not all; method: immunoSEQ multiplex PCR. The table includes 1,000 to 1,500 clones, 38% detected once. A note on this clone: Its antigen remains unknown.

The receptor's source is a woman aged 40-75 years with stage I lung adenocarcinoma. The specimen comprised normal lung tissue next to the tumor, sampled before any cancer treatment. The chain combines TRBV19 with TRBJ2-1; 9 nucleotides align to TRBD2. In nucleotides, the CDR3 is TGTGCCAGTAGTCTGGGACTAGCCTCCAATGAGCAGTTCTTC. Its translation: CASSLGLASNEQFF. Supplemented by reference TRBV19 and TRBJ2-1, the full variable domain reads DGGITQSPKYLFRKEGQNVTLSCEQNLNHDAMYWYRQDPGQGLRLIYYSQIVNDFQKGDIAEGYSVSREKKESFPLTVTSAQKNPTAFYLCASSLGLASNEQFFGPGTRLTVL.